These T cell receptor beta chains were read from a single sample in a study of cytomegalovirus exposure and HLA in healthy donors. Assay used: immunoSEQ multiplex PCR; TCRdb lists only in-frame clones, some missing. This sample has over 150,000 clones, with 70% to 90% found just once. Specimen: PBMCs. The receptor set was obtained from a man aged 18 to 29 in good health and CMV-seropositive. The conserved cysteine and the conserved F or W are not part of the CDR3 here. A D gene is named only where the DNA matches it firmly.

TRBD2 TRBJ2-2 TRBV19 ASSVTSGRYRTGELF
NA TRBJ2-1 TRBV29-1 SVLGVGSYNEQF
TRBD2 TRBJ2-3 TRBV11-2 ASSPRTSLSTDTQY
NA TRBJ2-1 TRBV5-1 ASAHSGSGNEQF
NA TRBJ1-1 TRBV19 ASSPFRQNTEAF
TRBD1 TRBJ2-5 TRBV13 ASSLGDLTGGAQETQY
TRBD2 TRBJ2-5 TRBV27 ASSLTSGGAPY
TRBD1 TRBJ1-1 TRBV9 ASSAAIDRGHGTEAF
TRBD1 TRBJ1-2 TRBV27 ASSPWGTGNSANYGYT
NA TRBJ1-1 TRBV30 AWRARENTEAF
TRBD1 TRBJ1-4 TRBV15 ATSRGGQINEKLF
NA TRBJ2-1 TRBV29-1 SVAGLEYNEQF
NA TRBJ2-7 TRBV7-9 ASSLSGDEQY
TRBD2 TRBJ2-5 TRBV4-3 ASSQTSGALQETQY
NA TRBJ2-2 TRBV14 ASSQVQANTGELF
NA TRBJ1-3 TRBV30 AQRRQMISGNTIY
NA TRBJ2-3 TRBV4-3 ASSPEDWARTDTQY
TRBD2 TRBJ2-5 TRBV11-2 ASSGTSGRGETQY
TRBD2 TRBJ2-1 TRBV5-1 ASIPGPGGYNEQF
TRBD2 TRBJ2-7 TRBV13 ASSLGLAGSYEQY
TRBD2 TRBJ2-7 TRBV10-2 ASRAGGFEGRASYEQY
NA TRBJ1-2 TRBV4-3 ASSQEEDPPRGHPFGGYT
NA TRBJ1-4 TRBV9 ASSAGGRMVEKLF
NA TRBJ1-2 TRBV10-2 ASSLTGPSYGYT
NA TRBJ1-5 TRBV19 ASSFRGQPDQPQH
NA TRBJ1-1 TRBV23-1 ASSLLAQSMNTEAF